This entry is about one T cell receptor beta chain. CDR1 is KGHDR and CDR2 is SFDVKD in the germline V gene. The V and J ends lost 3 bases and 5 bases, in that order; junction bases with no gene match: 8. This CDR3 contains 15 residues. Study processing details: Amplification with reference gene primers provided the estimates of nucleated cell counts. Using immunoSEQ multiplex PCR, the repertoire was profiled, and TCRdb retains in-frame clones only, with some absent. V, J and clone size derive from that table, while D and trimming were established from the DNA sequence. The data contain just over 650,000 clones, 75% to 90% of them seen just once; the ten biggest clones take up 0.2% to 0.3%. The data stem from a study of blood T cell repertoires in COVID-19. Study overall: Whether acute or convalescent, the COVID-19 samples came from the United States, Italy and Spain. The cDNA or gDNA used as material had been derived from T cells, B-cell-depleted T cells, or PBMCs.

The chain couples TRBV24-1 to TRBJ2-5; 7 bases are shared with TRBD2. The sequenced material came from peripheral blood. The TCR sequence derives from a woman aged 18-29 years with acute or convalescent COVID-19. The CDR3 loop reads CATSDPRLGGETQYF. DNA of the CDR3: TGTGCCACCAGTGATCCTCGACTGGGGGGGGAGACCCAGTACTTC.